This T cell receptor (beta chain) emerged from a study of OX40 agonist ivuxolimab in advanced cancers. For the study at large: Every 2 weeks, patients received ivuxolimab intravenously, dosed at 0.01 to 10 mg/kg. From roughly 20 to 90 years was the age range, with a mean of around 56 years, and over 80% were male.

The protocol was immunoSEQ multiplex PCR, while the TCRdb copy is restricted to in-frame clones and leaves out a portion. Of 35,000 to 55,000 clones in the sample, 84% were seen once. Collection of blood occurred at baseline, at cycle 4 day 1, and at cycle 7 day 1. The V and J ends lost 0 bases and 2 bases respectively, with 11 bases between them. The CDR3 is 15 amino acids. CDR1 and CDR2 from the germline V gene are LGHNA and YSLEER. The chain is built from TRBV4-3 and TRBJ2-7; perhaps TRBD1 as D (5 bases). This sequence was found in an adult with an advanced solid tumor such as melanoma, head and neck, liver or kidney cancer. Sequencing used CD4+ or CD8+ T cells sorted from blood, obtained in a trial of the OX40 agonist ivuxolimab. CDR3 residues: CASSQDFPGTYEQYF. DNA of the CDR3: TGCGCCAGCAGCCAAGATTTCCCAGGGACCTACGAGCAGTACTTC.